This T cell receptor beta chain derives from a study of regulatory T cells in long-lasting Graves disease. Specified time point: newly diagnosed GD, antithyroid drugs for less than 3 months. TCR sequences were obtained from RNA taken from PBMCs. CDR1 is SGHNT and CDR2 is YENEEA in the germline V gene. The CDR3 sequence is 13 residues long. Trimming removed 7 bases from V and 4 bases from J, with 13 bases in between. Arm-PCR of CDR3 regions with iRepertoire HTBI primers generated TCR beta libraries. Via MiXCR, TCRdb re-called the multiplex PCR reads, giving one row per CDR3 protein. This sample carries some 250,000 distinct CDR3 sequences, over 20% of them seen once, and the ten largest clones take about 14%. This clonotype was observed many times.

The rearrangement joins TRBV11-3 to TRBJ1-1, with a possible D match to TRBD1 (5 bases). This clonotype originated in a female donor with Graves disease. Here the sequenced sample was peripheral blood mononuclear cells (PBMCs), taken at new diagnosis, from a patient treated with antithyroid drugs. The CDR3 loop reads CASNPLGGTEAFF. The CDR3 DNA follows: TGTGCCAGCAACCCGCTGGGGGGCACTGAAGCTTTCTTT.